One and the same sample provided the 20 T cell receptor beta chains below, sequenced in a study of cytomegalovirus exposure and HLA in healthy donors. Use of 60 Vbeta and 13 Jbeta primers characterized the PCR. The data were produced by immunoSEQ multiplex PCR, yet TCRdb's version contains in-frame clones alone and is incomplete. The sample lists about 130,000 clones, 10% to 13% occurring once. Specimen: PBMCs. All receptors come from a young woman in good health and CMV-seropositive.

This rearrangement joins TRBV20-1 to TRBJ1-2; D call uncertain. Trimming pared 3 bases from V and 8 bases from J, leaving 10 bases between. The V gene's germline CDR1 is DFQATT and CDR2 SNEGSKA (reference sequence). The CDR3 spans 11 residues. As DNA, the CDR3 is TGCAGTGCTAGTCAGGCTGGAGGCTACACCTTC. Amino acid sequence: CSASQAGGYTF.

The V call is TRBV7-9, the J call TRBJ2-1; 13 bases fit TRBD2. J gave up 9 bases and V 5 bases, and 13 bases lay outside the gene matches. The CDR3 runs to 17 residues. Germline V gives CDR1 SEHNR, CDR2 FQNEAQ (reference sequence). As DNA, the CDR3 is TGTGCCAGCAGCGCTTCACTCGGGACTAGCGGGGCTGGTGAGCAGTTCTTC. The encoded protein is CASSASLGTSGAGEQFF.

This clone was found a few times. This sequence joins TRBV7-9 and TRBJ1-2, with TRBD1 as a possible D gene (5 bases). The germline gives CDR1 SEHNR, CDR2 FQNEAQ (reference sequence). V gave up 10 bases and J gave up 3 bases, with 12 bases separating them. The CDR3 spans 12 residues. The CDR3 DNA follows: TGTGCCATCGGGGGGGTATACTATGGCTACACCTTC. Translated: CAIGGVYYGYTF.

The chain uses TRBV5-1 and TRBJ2-7, with 9 nucleotides matching TRBD1. The germline V gene encodes CDR1 SGHRS and CDR2 YFSETQ. CDR3 length equals 15 residues. The V gene end was trimmed by 3 bases and the J gene end by 3 bases; junction bases not matched to a gene: 7. The CDR3 nucleotides read TGCGCCAGCAGCTCTCGACAGGGGGTTAACTACGAGCAGTACTTC. It yields the protein CASSSRQGVNYEQYF.

The rearrangement joins TRBV6-1 to TRBJ1-5; 10 bases are a match to TRBD1. The CDR3 covers 15 residues. CDR1 and CDR2 from the germline V gene are MNHNS and SASEGT. V dropped 3 bases and J dropped 11; count of bases not matched to a gene: 10. The CDR3: CASSDGTGAVGSQHF. DNA of the CDR3: TGTGCCAGCAGTGATGGGACAGGGGCCGTCGGATCCCAGCATTTT.

This clone turned up a few times. The chain combines TRBV27 with TRBJ2-5; D is possibly TRBD1 (5 bases). CDR1 and CDR2 from the germline V gene are MNHEY and SMNVEV (reference sequence). The CDR3 loop spans 12 amino acids. The V end was cut by 8 bases, the J end by 4 bases, with 11 bases between. The CDR3 loop is CASGRAAETQYF. The CDR3 DNA reads as TGTGCCAGCGGCAGGGCGGCAGAGACCCAGTACTTC.

The chain combines TRBV2 with TRBJ2-1, with D perhaps TRBD2 (5 bases). The CDR3 is 14 amino acids. Germline lookup yields CDR1 SNHLY and CDR2 FYNNEI. Trimming removed 4 bases at V and 7 bases at J, with 14 bases between. The CDR3 DNA is TGTGCCAGCAGTGGGTGGCCTACGGGGAATGAGCAGTTCTTC. It translates to CASSGWPTGNEQFF.

This clone showed up just a few times. The rearrangement uses TRBV6-1 and TRBJ1-1, with D possibly matching TRBD1 (6 bases). This CDR3 contains 13 residues. The germline V gene encodes CDR1 MNHNS and CDR2 SASEGT. Trimming took off 5 bases at V and 4 bases at J, with 11 bases between the two ends. CDR3 sequence: CASSTGGPTEAFF. CDR3 coding DNA: TGTGCCAGCAGTACCGGGGGGCCCACTGAAGCTTTCTTT.

In this sample, this clone turned up a few times. The CDR3 loop reads CASRPHRVSTGELFF. The CDR3 DNA follows: TGTGCCAGCAGACCGCACAGGGTGTCCACCGGGGAGCTGTTTTTT. The chain has TRBV6-1 and TRBJ2-2, with D possibly TRBD1 on 6 matching bases. The CDR3 is 15 residues long. Germline values: CDR1 MNHNS, CDR2 SASEGT. Between the trimmed V and J ends, which lost 6 bases and 4 bases, there was a span of 15 bases.

This clone was detected a few times. This probably arose from a read error, given a far larger clone one base away. The same CDR3 can be traced to other DNA sequences in this sample. The chain joins TRBV5-5 to TRBJ1-1, with D unclear. The CDR3 has 13 residues. The germline gives CDR1 SGHKS, CDR2 YYEKEE (reference sequence). The V gene lost 0 bases and the J gene lost 1 base, with 4 bases spanning the gap. The DNA of the CDR3 is TGTGCCAGCAGCTTGGCAGGGAACACTGAAGCTTTCTTT. It codes for CASSLAGNTEAFF.

Here the CDR3 DNA reads TGTGCCAGCATGAAGGCGGGGGTGGTGGAGGGCTACACCTTC. Amino acids: CASMKAGVVEGYTF. The chain uses TRBV2 and TRBJ1-2; perhaps TRBD1 as D (5 bases). The V and J ends lost 7 bases and 8 bases respectively, with 20 bases between them. The V gene's germline CDR1 is SNHLY and CDR2 FYNNEI. The CDR3 consists of 14 residues.

In this sample, this clone turned up a few times. The chain recombines TRBV11-2 with TRBJ2-7; 12 positions agree with TRBD1. V was clipped by 4 bases and J by 6 bases; unmatched bases: 1. The CDR3 covers 13 residues. Germline lookup yields CDR1 SGHAT and CDR2 FQNNGV. As DNA, the CDR3 is TGTGCCAGCAGCTCGGGACAGGGGGCCGAGCAGTACTTC. Amino acids: CASSSGQGAEQYF.

This clone was detected only a few times. J is TRBJ2-1 and V is TRBV25-1, with 8 bases matching TRBD2. Germline CDR1 reads MGHDK; CDR2 reads SYGVNS. V dropped 4 bases and J dropped 9; count of bases not matched to a gene: 14. The CDR3 has 16 amino acids. The CDR3 coding sequence is TGTGCCAGCAGTGGGGATAGAGCGGGAGAGGGAGGTGAGCAGTTCTTC. It encodes CASSGDRAGEGGEQFF.

Concerning this clone: The junction shows a germline mismatch at one end, possibly a read error. The same CDR3 arises from other DNA sequences in this sample as well. This chain connects TRBV5-6 to TRBJ2-7; tentative D call: TRBD2 (6 bases). Germline values: CDR1 SGHDT, CDR2 YYEEEE. The CDR3 loop spans 15 amino acids. The CDR3 protein is CASSLYGRITYEQYF. CDR3 sequence (DNA): TGTGCCAGCAGCTTATACGGGAGAATTACCTACGAACAGTACTTC. The whole variable domain, filled in from reference TRBV5-6 and TRBJ2-7, reads DAGVTQSPTHLIKTRGQQVTLRCSPKSGHDTVSWYQQALGQGPQFIFQYYEEEERQRGNFPDRFSGHQFPNYSSELNVNALLLGDSALYLCASSLYGRITYEQYFGPGTRLTVT.

The J gene is TRBJ2-5, the V gene TRBV5-1; 8 positions match TRBD2. Germline V lookup: CDR1 SGHRS, CDR2 YFSETQ. This CDR3 is built from 15 residues. J was trimmed by 3 bases and V by 6 bases; bases with no gene match: 10. CDR3 amino acids: CASKLSGGPEETQYF. The CDR3 coding sequence is TGCGCCAGCAAGTTGTCGGGAGGGCCAGAAGAGACCCAGTACTTC.

The chain couples TRBV9 to TRBJ2-1, with D uncertain. There are 12 residues in the CDR3. Germline V gene lookup returns CDR1 SGDLS and CDR2 YYNGEE. Deletions cut 0 bases from V and 7 bases from J, with 5 bases between. CDR3 in amino acids: CASSVEENEQFF. As DNA, the CDR3 is TGTGCCAGCAGCGTAGAGGAGAATGAGCAGTTCTTC.

This chain joins TRBV19 and TRBJ2-1, with TRBD1 as a possible D gene (5 bases). Germline values: CDR1 LNHDA, CDR2 SQIVND (reference sequence). The CDR3 has 14 residues. V shed 3 bases and J shed 7 bases, with 13 bases lying between them. For the CDR3, the DNA is TGTGCCAGTAGTATCTCCTCGACAGTGAATGAGCAGTTCTTC. The encoded protein is CASSISSTVNEQFF. The full variable domain, rest sourced from reference TRBV19 and TRBJ2-1, is DGGITQSPKYLFRKEGQNVTLSCEQNLNHDAMYWYRQDPGQGLRLIYYSQIVNDFQKGDIAEGYSVSREKKESFPLTVTSAQKNPTAFYLCASSISSTVNEQFFGPGTRLTVL.

This clone was seen only a few times. The chain joins TRBV5-1 to TRBJ1-1, with D perhaps TRBD1 (6 bases). The germline V gene has CDR1 SGHRS and CDR2 YFSETQ. The CDR3 is 15 residues long. V gave up 1 base and J gave up 0 bases, with 10 bases separating them. The CDR3 spells CASSLLGGVNTEAFF. The CDR3 DNA reads TGCGCCAGCAGCTTGTTAGGGGGGGTGAACACTGAAGCTTTCTTT.

This clone was observed a handful of times. V is TRBV7-9 and J is TRBJ2-1, with TRBD2 matching 9 bases. Looked up from germline, CDR1 is SEHNR and CDR2 is FQNEAQ (reference sequence). The CDR3 is 15 residues long. V lost 5 bases and J lost 10; bases outside the gene matches: 12. The DNA of the CDR3 is TGTGCCAGCAGCAAACCGCTAGCGGGAATCCGGGAGCAGTTCTTC. This gives the protein CASSKPLAGIREQFF. Full variable domain (rest looked up from reference TRBV7-9 and TRBJ2-1): DTGVSQNPRHKITKRGQNVTFRCDPISEHNRLYWYRQTLGQGPEFLTYFQNEAQLEKSRLLSDRFSAERPKGSFSTLEIQRTEQGDSAMYLCASSKPLAGIREQFFGPGTRLTVL.

The chain links TRBV9 to TRBJ2-2; TRBD1 matches at 8 bases. Losses at the gene ends were 0 bases for V and 0 bases for J; bases not matched to a gene: 1. Germline V gene lookup returns CDR1 SGDLS and CDR2 YYNGEE. The CDR3 consists of 16 residues. The CDR3 loop reads CASSVGTGTNTGELFF. DNA of the CDR3: TGTGCCAGCAGCGTAGGGACAGGGACGAACACCGGGGAGCTGTTTTTT.